Listed below are T cell receptor beta chains from one sample, sequenced in a study of shared clonotypes between healthy human individuals. Sequenced by immunoSEQ multiplex PCR; TCRdb stores in-frame clones only, minus some. Here the sample spans 450,000 to 500,000 clones, more than 65% being singletons. What was sequenced was PBMCs. The receptors here all came from a woman in her thirties or forties in good health. Some clones in this sample may be carry-over from other donors' samples. Each CDR3 is given with its conserved first and last residue. Each record gives: CDR3 protein, J gene, V gene.

CASSPRDSRQETQYF | TRBJ2-5 | TRBV4-3
CSVDINYEQYF | TRBJ2-7 | TRBV29-1
CASSSHDARDRVGTQFF | TRBJ2-1 | TRBV7-3
CASSPSEGGGEAFF | TRBJ1-1 | TRBV5-1
CASSSPHLNTEAFF | TRBJ1-1 | TRBV28
CASSLVIGYGYTF | TRBJ1-2 | TRBV7-9
CASSFGREQYF | TRBJ2-7 | TRBV19
CASSDFRVTSTDTQYF | TRBJ2-3 | TRBV5-1
CASSLGRKLSSYEQYF | TRBJ2-7 | TRBV28
CASSLAGPGEGDEQFF | TRBJ2-1 | TRBV7-9
CASSALGGGRADTQYF | TRBJ2-3 | TRBV25-1
CASSSSGGELFF | TRBJ2-2 | TRBV13
CASSSAGPANGYTF | TRBJ1-2 | TRBV5-1
CAISDLGDGSNTIYF | TRBJ1-3 | TRBV10-3
CASSVDLAGGRGQFF | TRBJ2-1 | TRBV9
CASSLGQGFNYGYTF | TRBJ1-2 | TRBV11-2
CASSYVGDYGYTF | TRBJ1-2 | TRBV6-6
CASRPGQEYNEQFF | TRBJ2-1 | TRBV6-4
CASKGPGELFF | TRBJ2-2 | TRBV5-1
CASSFGHRTEETQYF | TRBJ2-5 | TRBV28
CAWSGAKVASTDTQYF | TRBJ2-3 | TRBV30
CASSPKRGTIQETQYF | TRBJ2-5 | TRBV7-9
CASSPPSGYEQYF | TRBJ2-7 | TRBV18
CASSLALNTEAFF | TRBJ1-1 | TRBV5-6